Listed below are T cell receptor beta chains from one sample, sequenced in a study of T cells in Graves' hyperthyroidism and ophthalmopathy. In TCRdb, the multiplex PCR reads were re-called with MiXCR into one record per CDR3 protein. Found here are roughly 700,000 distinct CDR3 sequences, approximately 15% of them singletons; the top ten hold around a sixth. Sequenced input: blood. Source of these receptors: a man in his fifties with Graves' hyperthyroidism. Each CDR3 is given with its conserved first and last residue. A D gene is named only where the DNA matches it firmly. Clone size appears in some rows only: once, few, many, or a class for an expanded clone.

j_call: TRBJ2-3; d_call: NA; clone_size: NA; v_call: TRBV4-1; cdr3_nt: TGCGCCAGCAGCCAAGTTATAGGGATCACAGATACGCAGTATTTT; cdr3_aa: CASSQVIGITDTQYF
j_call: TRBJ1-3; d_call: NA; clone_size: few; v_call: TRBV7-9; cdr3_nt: TGTGCCAGCAGCTTATTTGTAGGGAACGGAAACACCATATATTTT; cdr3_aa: CASSLFVGNGNTIYF
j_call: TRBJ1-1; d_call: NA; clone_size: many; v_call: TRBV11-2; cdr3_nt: TGTGCCAGCAACCAACAGGGGAACACTGAAGCTTTCTTT; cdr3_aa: CASNQQGNTEAFF
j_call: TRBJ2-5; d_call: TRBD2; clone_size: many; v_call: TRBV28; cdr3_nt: TGTGCCAGCTCCTTTTTACTAGCGGGGCAAGAGACCCAGTACTTC; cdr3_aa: CASSFLLAGQETQYF
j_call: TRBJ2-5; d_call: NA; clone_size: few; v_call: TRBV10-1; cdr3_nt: TGCGCCAGCAGTGAAAAGCGGACAAACCAAGAGACCCAGTACTTC; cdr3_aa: CASSEKRTNQETQYF
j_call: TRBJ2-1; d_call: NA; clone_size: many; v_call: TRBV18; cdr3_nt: TGTGCCAGCAGTCCCAGCGGCTCCTACAATGAGCAGTTCTTC; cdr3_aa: CASSPSGSYNEQFF
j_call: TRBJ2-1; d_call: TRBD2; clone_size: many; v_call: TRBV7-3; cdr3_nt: TGTGCCAGCAGCCCTCAGGGAGGGCGTATTACTAACAATGAGCAGTTCTTC; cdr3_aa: CASSPQGGRITNNEQFF
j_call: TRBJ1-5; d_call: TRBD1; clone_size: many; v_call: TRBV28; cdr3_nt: TGTGCCAGCAGCGGACAGGTTTATCAGCCCCAGCATTTT; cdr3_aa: CASSGQVYQPQHF
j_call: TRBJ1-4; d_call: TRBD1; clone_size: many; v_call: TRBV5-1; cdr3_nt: TGCGCCAGCAGCCCGACAGGGGACAATGAAAAACTGTTTTTT; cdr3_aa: CASSPTGDNEKLFF
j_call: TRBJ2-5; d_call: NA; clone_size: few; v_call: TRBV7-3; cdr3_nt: TGTGCCAGCAGCTCCCTAGAGGGGGAGACCCAGTACTTC; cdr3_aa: CASSSLEGETQYF
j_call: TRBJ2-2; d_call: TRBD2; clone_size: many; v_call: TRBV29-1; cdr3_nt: TGCAGCGTTGATGGACTAGCGAACACCGGGGAGCTGTTTTTT; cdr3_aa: CSVDGLANTGELFF
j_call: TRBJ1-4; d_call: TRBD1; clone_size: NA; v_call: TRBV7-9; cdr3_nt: TGTGCCAGCAGCCAGAGACAGGGTTCTAATGAAAAACTGTTTTTT; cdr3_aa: CASSQRQGSNEKLFF
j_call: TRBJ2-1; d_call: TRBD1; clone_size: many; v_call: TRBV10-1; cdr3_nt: TGCGCCAGCAGATTCCGGCGACAGGGGGTGAATGAGCAGTTCTTC; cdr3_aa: CASRFRRQGVNEQFF
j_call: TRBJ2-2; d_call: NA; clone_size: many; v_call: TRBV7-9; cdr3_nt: TGTGCCAGCACCTACGGGGGAAACACCGGGGAGCTGTTTTTT; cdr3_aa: CASTYGGNTGELFF
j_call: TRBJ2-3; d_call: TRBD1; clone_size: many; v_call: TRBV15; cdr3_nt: TGTGCCACCAGCAGTTCTTTACAGGGGGCCCAAACAGATACGCAGTATTTT; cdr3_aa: CATSSSLQGAQTDTQYF
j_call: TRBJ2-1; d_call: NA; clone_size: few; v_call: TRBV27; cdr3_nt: TGTGCCAGCAGTTTAATACGGTCCTACAATGAGCAGTTCTTC; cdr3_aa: CASSLIRSYNEQFF
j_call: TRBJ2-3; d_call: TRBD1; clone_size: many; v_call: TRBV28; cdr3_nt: TGTGCCAGCAGTTCCTCCGGGACAGGGGGCTCGCGCACAGATACGCAGTATTTT; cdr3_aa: CASSSSGTGGSRTDTQYF
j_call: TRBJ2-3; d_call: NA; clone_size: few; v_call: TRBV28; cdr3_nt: TGTGCCCACTCCGGGATCAACACAGATACGCAGTATTTT; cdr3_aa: CAHSGINTDTQYF
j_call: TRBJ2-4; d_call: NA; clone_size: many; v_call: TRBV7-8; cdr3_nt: TGTGCCAGCAGCTTAGGGTTCAGAAAAGAAGCCAAAAACATTCAGTACTTC; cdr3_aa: CASSLGFRKEAKNIQYF
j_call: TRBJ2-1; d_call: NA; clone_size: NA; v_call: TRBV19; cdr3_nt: TGTGCCAGTAGTATACCCGTGGCTGGGGTTAATGAGCAGTTCTTC; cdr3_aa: CASSIPVAGVNEQFF
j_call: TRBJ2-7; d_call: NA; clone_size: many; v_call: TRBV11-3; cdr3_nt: TGTGCCAGCAGCTCCCAGGGGACCTCCTACGAGCAGTACTTC; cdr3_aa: CASSSQGTSYEQYF
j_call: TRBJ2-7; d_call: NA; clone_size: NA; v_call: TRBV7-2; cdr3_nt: TGTGCCAGCAGCCCTGGGGGGGCCCAGTCCTACGAGCAGTACTTC; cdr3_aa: CASSPGGAQSYEQYF
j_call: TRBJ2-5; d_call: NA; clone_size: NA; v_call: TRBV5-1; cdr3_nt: TGCGCCAGCAGCCCGGGACGGGGTAACCAAGAGACCCAGTACTTC; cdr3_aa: CASSPGRGNQETQYF
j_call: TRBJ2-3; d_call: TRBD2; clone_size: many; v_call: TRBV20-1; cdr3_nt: TGCAGTGCAACGACCACTAGCGGGGGGGGGATGGATACGCAGTATTTT; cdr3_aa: CSATTTSGGGMDTQYF
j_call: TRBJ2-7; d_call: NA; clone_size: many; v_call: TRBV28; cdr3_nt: TGTGCCAGCAGCTTACCAACGGGGATAAACGAGCAGTACTTC; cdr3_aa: CASSLPTGINEQYF
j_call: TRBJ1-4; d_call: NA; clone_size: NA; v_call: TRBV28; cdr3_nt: TGTGCCAGCAGGGCGGGGAACAGGGTTATGCCAACTAATGAAAAACTGTTTTTT; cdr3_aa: CASRAGNRVMPTNEKLFF
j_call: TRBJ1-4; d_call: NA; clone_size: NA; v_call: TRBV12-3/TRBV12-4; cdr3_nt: TGTGCCAGCAGTTTACGAGGGACTGAAAAACTGTTTTTT; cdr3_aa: CASSLRGTEKLFF
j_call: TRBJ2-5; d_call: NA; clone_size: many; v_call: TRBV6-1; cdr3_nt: TGTGCCAGCAGTTATTTGCCGAGCCAAGAGACCCAGTACTTC; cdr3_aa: CASSYLPSQETQYF
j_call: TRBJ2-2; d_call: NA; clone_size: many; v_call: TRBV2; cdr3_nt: TGTGCCAGCAAGCTATCCCCAGGCTCCGGGGAGCTGTTTTTT; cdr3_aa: CASKLSPGSGELFF
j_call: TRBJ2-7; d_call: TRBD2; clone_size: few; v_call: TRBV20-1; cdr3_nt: TGCAGTGCACTAGCGGCCCCGACCCCCTACGAGCAGTACTTC; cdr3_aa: CSALAAPTPYEQYF
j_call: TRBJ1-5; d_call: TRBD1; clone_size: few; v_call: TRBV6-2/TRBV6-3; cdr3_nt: TGTGCCAGCAGACAGGGGATGGAGCCCCAGCATTTT; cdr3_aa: CASRQGMEPQHF
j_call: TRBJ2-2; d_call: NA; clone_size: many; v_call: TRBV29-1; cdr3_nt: TGCAGCGTTGAAGGGACGCCGAACACCGGGGAGCTGTTTTTT; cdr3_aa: CSVEGTPNTGELFF
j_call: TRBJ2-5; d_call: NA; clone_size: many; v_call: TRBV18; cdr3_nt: TGTGCCAGCTCACCACCGGCGGGGGAGACCCAGTACTTC; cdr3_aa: CASSPPAGETQYF
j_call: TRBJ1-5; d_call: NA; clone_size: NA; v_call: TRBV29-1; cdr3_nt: TGCAGCGTTGAAATGGGGTGGGATCAGCCCCAGCATTTT; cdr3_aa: CSVEMGWDQPQHF
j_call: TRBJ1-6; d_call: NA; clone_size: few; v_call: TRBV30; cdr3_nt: TGTGCCTGGAGTGTAATTTACAGGCCTCGCAGCTCCTATAATTCACCCCTCCACTTT; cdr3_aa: CAWSVIYRPRSSYNSPLHF
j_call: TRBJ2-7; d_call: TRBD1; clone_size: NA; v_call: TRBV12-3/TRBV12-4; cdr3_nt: TGTGCCAGCCAGCCGAGGACAGGGGGAAATCTTAGGTCCTACGAGCAGTACTTC; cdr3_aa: CASQPRTGGNLRSYEQYF
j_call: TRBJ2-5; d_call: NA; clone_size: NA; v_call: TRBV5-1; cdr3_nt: TGCGCCAGCAGCTCTGACCCCGGGACCCAAGAGACCCAGTACTTC; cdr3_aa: CASSSDPGTQETQYF
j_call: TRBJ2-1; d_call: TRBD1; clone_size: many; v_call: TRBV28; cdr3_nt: TGTGCCAGCAGTTTCCGGGACAGTAGGGGTGAGCAGTTCTTC; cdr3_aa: CASSFRDSRGEQFF
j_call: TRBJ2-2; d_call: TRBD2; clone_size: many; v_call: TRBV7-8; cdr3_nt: TGTGCCAGCAGCTCCGGACTAGCGGGAATCACCGGGGAGCTGTTTTTT; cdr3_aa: CASSSGLAGITGELFF
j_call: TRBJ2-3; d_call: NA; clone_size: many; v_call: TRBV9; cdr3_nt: TGTGCCAGCAGCGCCGCGGGGGCAGGGTCCAGGGATACGCAGTATTTT; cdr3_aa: CASSAAGAGSRDTQYF
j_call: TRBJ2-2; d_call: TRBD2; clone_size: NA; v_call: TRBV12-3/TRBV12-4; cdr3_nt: TGTGCCAGCCAAGTCAGCGGGATGGACGGGGAGCTGTTTTTT; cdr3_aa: CASQVSGMDGELFF
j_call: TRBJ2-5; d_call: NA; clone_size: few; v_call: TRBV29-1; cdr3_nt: TGCAGCGTTACGGGGCAAGAGACCCAGTACTTC; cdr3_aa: CSVTGQETQYF
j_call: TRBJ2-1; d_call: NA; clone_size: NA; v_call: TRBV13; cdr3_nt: TGTGCCAGCAGCTTCGGAGCGGAGAAATACAATGAGCAGCTCTTC; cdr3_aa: CASSFGAEKYNEQLF
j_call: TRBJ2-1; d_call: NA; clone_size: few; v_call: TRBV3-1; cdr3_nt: TGTGCCAGCAGCCAAGCCCGGGGCCTAGCCTCCTACAATGAGCAGTTCTTC; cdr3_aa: CASSQARGLASYNEQFF
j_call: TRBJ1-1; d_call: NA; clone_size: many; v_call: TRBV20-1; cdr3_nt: TGCAGTGCTAGAGAACCTTATACAGGGTCATTGGCTGAAGCTTTCTTT; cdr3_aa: CSAREPYTGSLAEAFF
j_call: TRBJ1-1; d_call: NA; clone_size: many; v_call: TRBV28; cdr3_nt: TGTGCCAGCAGGGTGGGGGGGGCGACGGCTTTCTTT; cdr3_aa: CASRVGGATAFF
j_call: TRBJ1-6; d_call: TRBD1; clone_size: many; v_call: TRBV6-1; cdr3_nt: TGTGCCAGCAGGAGGGGACAGGGCTCCTATAATTCACCCCTCCACTTT; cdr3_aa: CASRRGQGSYNSPLHF